This entry lists 3 T cell receptor beta chains sequenced from one sample in a study of PD-1 blockade in classical Hodgkin lymphoma. Each of the patients experienced relapse following autologous stem cell transplantation, and their brentuximab vedotin exposure differed. Libraries were prepared by immunoSEQ multiplex PCR; TCRdb keeps only in-frame clonotypes and omits some of them. Here the sample spans 30,000 to 35,000 clones, 80% to 90% being singletons. This specimen consisted of peripheral blood mononuclear cells (PBMCs), obtained at baseline. Source of these receptors: a human donor with classical Hodgkin lymphoma.

In its sample, this clone was seen a few times. The V call is TRBV5-6, the J call TRBJ1-1, with D possibly TRBD1 on 5 matching bases. Per germline, CDR1 SGHDT and CDR2 YYEEEE. The CDR3 has 13 amino acids. The V and J ends lost 0 bases and 11 bases respectively, with 14 bases between them. CDR3 sequence reads: CASSLGGVQLAFF. The CDR3 nucleotides read TGTGCCAGCAGCTTGGGAGGGGTCCAGCTGGCTTTCTTT.

This chain uses TRBV5-4 with TRBJ2-5; D ambiguous. Germline V gives CDR1 SGHNT, CDR2 YYREEE (reference sequence). V dropped 3 bases and J dropped 7 bases, with 7 bases sitting between them. The CDR3 runs 11 residues. The CDR3 sequence: CASSYEWTQYF. CDR3 DNA sequence: TGTGCCAGCAGCTATGAGTGGACCCAGTACTTC.

This clone was observed once. The V and J genes are TRBV6-1 and TRBJ2-7; tentative D call: TRBD2 (5 bases). The CDR3 covers 14 residues. Trimming took off 1 base at V and 0 bases at J, with 7 bases between the two ends. Germline V gene data show CDR1 as MNHNS and CDR2 as SASEGT. CDR3 protein: CASSEGGFSYEQYF. The CDR3 DNA sequence: TGTGCCAGCAGTGAAGGAGGGTTCTCCTACGAGCAGTACTTC.